This T cell receptor (beta chain) was recorded in a study of Tregs in tolerant kidney transplant recipients. CD4+CD25+CD127- Tregs, CD4+CD25- non-Tregs, CD4 and CD8 cells were sorted. Germline V gene lookup returns CDR1 SGHRS and CDR2 YFSETQ. Trimming took 6 bases from V and 7 from J; bases not matched to a gene: 1. This CDR3 contains 11 residues. Overall study findings and caveats: Activated donor B cell expansion appeared to reveal the most relevant donor-specific TCRbeta repertoire. Biological reproducibility was not directly addressed in this study.

The assay was immunoSEQ multiplex PCR, and TCRdb's table has in-frame clones only and misses some. Of under 300,000 clones in the sample, 84% were seen once. As concerns this clone: The antigen remains unidentified.

What was sequenced was CD4+ T cells from blood. This clonotype originated in a human donor in good health. The chain has TRBV5-1 and TRBJ2-1; 7 bases fit TRBD2. In nucleotides, the CDR3 is TGCGCCAGCACGCGGGAGAATGAGCAGTTCTTC. Its translation: CASTRENEQFF.